This TCR beta chain emerged from a study of cytomegalovirus exposure and HLA in healthy donors. Across the whole study: Approximately 190 million T cells yielded approximately 100 million unique TCR beta sequences, as an earlier analysis found.

The CDR3 covers 14 residues. CDR1 and CDR2 from the germline V gene are MNHEY and SVGAGI. After removal of 6 bases from V and 4 bases from J, the junction contained 5 bases not matched to a gene. Findings and limits, study-wide: The study carried out a later analysis of TCR beta sequences. It associated 15,000 to 20,000 of them with specific HLA alleles at a false discovery rate of 0.05.

This clone was seen a single time. Its antigen is unknown. Amplification used 60 Vbeta primers and 13 Jbeta primers. The repertoire was sequenced with immunoSEQ multiplex PCR; TCRdb's copy has only in-frame clones and lacks some. The sample consists of 95,000 to 130,000 clones, approximately 81% of them appearing once. The clonotype originates from a woman aged 25-40 years in good health and CMV-seronegative. The sequenced sample was PBMCs. This sequence joins TRBV6-5 and TRBJ2-7, with TRBD1 matching over 11 bases. CDR3 sequence: CASSPGQGGYEQYF. The CDR3 DNA sequence: TGTGCCAGCAGCCCGGGACAGGGGGGTTACGAGCAGTACTTC.